This T cell receptor (beta chain) was captured by sequencing in a study of human T cells and chemical hapten exposure. Study-wide background: A roughly 2 cm by roughly 2 cm inner upper arm patch received 2% DPC for sensitization. Study conclusions and caveats: No change in TCRs above 1 in 1000 frequency was produced by DPC sensitization. Patch test score was positively correlated with the counts of PT1 expanded TCRs.

This clonotype appeared many times. The antigen is undetermined. TCRdb re-analysed the RACE reads in MiXCR, keeping a single row per CDR3 protein. Of tens of thousands of distinct CDR3 sequences listed, over 10% are singletons. Time point defined: pre-sensitization, week 0. Treatment of the sample: therapeutic diphenylcyclopropenone sensitization with weekly scalp DPC. The CDR3 has 15 residues. V shed 5 bases and J shed 2 bases, with 13 bases lying between them. Germline V gene sequence: CDR1 KGHDR, CDR2 SFDVKD. The source material was whole blood, sampled in connection with sensitization to the hapten diphenylcyclopropenone (DPC). The rearrangement uses TRBV24-1 and TRBJ2-3, with a tentative D call TRBD2 (7 bases). This sequence was found in a woman under 40 with alopecia areata. Some clones in this sample may be carry-over from other donors' samples. CDR3 protein: CATSARGLSTDTQYF. The CDR3 DNA sequence: TGTGCCACCAGTGCCAGGGGACTATCCACAGATACGCAGTATTTT.